This T cell receptor beta chain was retrieved from a study of blood T cell repertoires in COVID-19. The table came from immunoSEQ multiplex PCR; TCRdb's copy has only in-frame clones and leaves some out. The sample carries some 150,000 clones, 75% to 90% recorded once. Trimming pared 10 bases from V and 8 bases from J, leaving 17 bases between. The CDR3 runs to 13 residues. CDR1 and CDR2 (germline): MNHEY, SVGAGI. The chain employs TRBV6-5 and TRBJ1-4, with a weak D call TRBD1 (5 bases). The receptor's source is a man between 50 and 59 years old who had recovered from COVID-19. The sequenced sample was peripheral blood. The CDR3 sequence: CATTEDRGEKLFF. In DNA form, the CDR3 reads TGTGCCACCACAGAGGACCGGGGGGAAAAACTGTTTTTT.